This entry lists 26 T cell receptor beta chains sequenced from one sample in a study of blood T cell repertoires in COVID-19. Measured with immunoSEQ multiplex PCR; TCRdb has only the in-frame clones, and not every one. This repertoire shows 55,000 to 65,000 clones, about 90% found once; its top ten account for 8.3%. Sequenced: peripheral blood. The source of these receptors is a human donor with active COVID-19. The donor label of this sample is uncertain.

CDR3 nucleotide sequence: TGTGCCAGCAGTCGAGAGCGGGGGAATCTCAATGAGCAGTTCTTC. Encoded protein: CASSRERGNLNEQFF. The gene calls are TRBV6-4 and TRBJ2-1, with 8 nucleotides matching TRBD2. CDR1 is MRHNA and CDR2 is SNTAGT in the germline V gene. The CDR3 length is 15 residues. V lost 5 bases and J lost 6; bases outside the gene matches: 9.

V is TRBV7-9 and J is TRBJ2-7; possibly TRBD1 for D (5 bases). CDR1 SEHNR and CDR2 FQNEAQ come from the germline V gene (reference sequence). The CDR3 consists of 12 residues. In nucleotides, the CDR3 is TGTGCCAGCAGCTCCAGGGCAGGTGGGATAGAGGTC. Its translation is CASSSRAGGIEV.

The rearrangement joins TRBV5-4 to TRBJ2-5, with 9 nucleotides matching TRBD1. J lost 4 bases, V lost 4 bases, and 8 bases had no gene match. From germline, CDR1 is SGHNT and CDR2 YYREEE (reference sequence). This CDR3 contains 15 residues. CDR3 bases: TGTGCCAGCAGCACGAAGGACAGGGGTGGAGAGACCCAGTACTTC. The encoded protein is CASSTKDRGGETQYF.

This rearrangement joins TRBV28 to TRBJ1-5, with a possible D match to TRBD1 (5 bases). Germline assignment: CDR1 MDHEN and CDR2 SYDVKM. This CDR3 has 19 residues. Trimming pared 5 bases from V and 0 bases from J, leaving 23 bases between. CDR3 residues: CASSPLWGRNHNSNQPQHF. The CDR3 DNA reads TGTGCCAGCAGTCCCCTGTGGGGCAGGAACCACAATAGCAATCAGCCCCAGCATTTT. Together with reference TRBV28 and TRBJ1-5, the CDR3 gives the full variable domain: DVKVTQSSRYLVKRTGEKVFLECVQDMDHENMFWYRQDPGLGLRLIYFSYDVKMKEKGDIPEGYSVSREKKERFSLILESASTNQTSMYLCASSPLWGRNHNSNQPQHFGDGTRLSIL.

This chain connects TRBV6-1 to TRBJ2-1; 10 nucleotides agree with TRBD1. Germline CDR1 reads MNHNS; CDR2 reads SASEGT. The CDR3 consists of 16 residues. V lost 3 bases, J lost 2 bases, and 4 bases stayed unmatched. The CDR3 spells CASSDRDRGPYNEQFF. The CDR3 coding sequence is TGTGCCAGCAGTGACCGGGACAGGGGCCCCTACAATGAGCAGTTCTTC.

The chain employs TRBV13 and TRBJ1-1; no definite D call. With 5 bases removed from V and 0 bases from J, the gap between germline ends came to 13 bases. CDR1 PRHDT and CDR2 FYEKMQ come from the germline V gene (reference sequence). CDR3 length: 15 residues. CDR3 loop: CASSVTKSLNTEAFF. The CDR3 DNA follows: TGTGCCAGCAGCGTTACTAAGAGTCTGAACACTGAAGCTTTCTTT.

The chain carries TRBV11-2 and TRBJ2-3; D perhaps matches TRBD1 (5 bases). CDR3 length: 11 residues. Germline CDR1 and CDR2: SGHAT and FQNNGV. Trimming left V 7 bases short and J 6 bases short, with 8 bases between. CDR3 in amino acids: CASTSGDTQYF. The CDR3, as DNA: TGTGCCAGCACCTCAGGGGATACGCAGTATTTT.

This clone was detected once. V and J are TRBV27 and TRBJ1-5; tentative D call: TRBD1 (6 bases). V lost 3 bases to trimming and J lost 0 bases, with 15 bases between them. Per germline, CDR1 MNHEY and CDR2 SMNVEV (reference sequence). The CDR3 contains 17 residues. CDR3 in DNA: TGTGCCAGCAGTTTTCTAGGACAGCTCTCTAGCAATCAGCCCCAGCATTTT. Translating it yields CASSFLGQLSSNQPQHF.

This chain uses TRBV4-3 with TRBJ1-5; 9 positions agree with TRBD1. The length of the CDR3 is 13 residues. V dropped 3 bases and J dropped 9; count of bases not matched to a gene: 3. Germline CDR1 is LGHNA and CDR2 is YSLEER. DNA of the CDR3: TGCGCCAGCAGCCAGGACAGGGGATGGCCCCAGCATTTT. Amino acid sequence: CASSQDRGWPQHF.

V usage is TRBV3-1 (or the pseudogene TRBV3-2) and J usage is TRBJ2-2; 7 nucleotides agree with TRBD2. The ends lost 1 base at V and 6 bases at J; junction bases unmatched: 14. The CDR3 is 18 residues long. Germline values: CDR1 LGHDT, CDR2 YNNKEL (reference sequence). CDR3 sequence reads: CASSQASPSMGLPGELFF. Written as DNA, the CDR3 is TGTGCCAGCAGCCAAGCCTCTCCCTCTATGGGACTACCCGGGGAGCTGTTTTTT.

This clone was seen a single time. CDR3 sequence: CASSKGTGAGAGGSRAQYF. CDR3 in DNA: TGTGCCAGCAGCAAAGGCACAGGAGCCGGAGCGGGAGGGTCGCGGGCCCAGTACTTC. V gene TRBV21-1 combines with J gene TRBJ2-5; the D call of TRBD2 is as the table states it, not checked on the DNA. TRBV21-1 is classified as a pseudogene. CDR3 length: 19 residues.

The V call is TRBV28, the J call TRBJ2-3; 7 bases map to TRBD1. The trim removed 5 bases at V and 0 bases at J, leaving 2 bases unmatched. The germline V gene encodes CDR1 MDHEN and CDR2 SYDVKM. This CDR3 region has 14 residues. The CDR3 is CASSRDSSTDTQYF. CDR3 DNA sequence: TGTGCCAGCAGTCGGGACAGCAGCACAGATACGCAGTATTTT.

This clone was seen more than once but under ten times. Without the conserved terminal phenylalanine or tryptophan, this CDR3 likely stems from a read error. Because the CDR3's place on the DNA is in doubt, the DNA is left out and the CDR3 is given as listed by TCRdb. V is TRBV21-1 and J is TRBJ2-7; the table's TRBD2 call for D was not verified on the DNA. TRBV21-1 is a documented pseudogene. The CDR3 comprises 10 residues, both ends counted. CDR3 amino acids: CASSNLVEPL.

The chain has TRBV13 and TRBJ2-7; 13 nucleotides match TRBD2. Germline V gene sequence: CDR1 PRHDT, CDR2 FYEKMQ (reference sequence). This CDR3 contains 16 residues. V lost 5 bases to trimming and J lost 1 base; unmatched junction nucleotides: 5. The CDR3 loop reads CASSTRTSGGSYEQYF. DNA of the CDR3: TGTGCCAGCAGCACGAGGACTAGCGGGGGTTCCTACGAGCAGTACTTC.

The V gene is TRBV11-2, the J gene TRBJ2-1; tentative D call: TRBD1 (6 bases). The V gene lost 6 bases and the J gene lost 4 bases, with 13 bases spanning the gap. Per germline, CDR1 SGHAT and CDR2 FQNNGV. This CDR3 is 14 amino acids long. The DNA of the CDR3 is TGTGCCAGCAGGTACCAAGGACAGTACAATGAGCAGTTCTTC. This codes for CASRYQGQYNEQFF. The complete variable domain, with remaining parts taken from reference TRBV11-2 and TRBJ2-1, reads EAGVAQSPRYKIIEKRQSVAFWCNPISGHATLYWYQQILGQGPKLLIQFQNNGVVDDSQLPKDRFSAERLKGVDSTLKIQPAKLEDSAVYLCASRYQGQYNEQFFGPGTRLTVL.

V usage is TRBV18 and J usage is TRBJ2-7, with 9 bases matching TRBD1. CDR1 is KGHSH, CDR2 LQKENI, per germline. J was trimmed by 2 bases and V by 3 bases; bases with no gene match: 5. CDR3 length: 15 amino acids. In nucleotides, the CDR3 is TGTGCCAGCTCACCCCCGGGACAGGGAACCTACGAGCAGTACTTC. This encodes CASSPPGQGTYEQYF.

The chain combines TRBV28 with TRBJ2-7, with D perhaps matching TRBD2 (6 bases). Between the trimmed V and J ends, which lost 6 bases and 12 bases, there was a span of 18 bases. The CDR3 sequence is 12 residues long. The V gene's germline CDR1 is MDHEN and CDR2 SYDVKM. CDR3 amino acids: CASSFPAGTSYF. The CDR3 nucleotides are TGTGCCAGCAGCTTCCCGGCGGGGACCTCGTACTTC.

The V gene is TRBV10-3, the J gene TRBJ2-2, with TRBD2 matching over 8 bases. This CDR3 has 16 residues. The junction had 7 bases not matched to a gene; V was cut back by 1 base and J by 6 bases. The germline CDR1 and CDR2 sequences are ENHRY and SYGVKD. In DNA form, the CDR3 reads TGTGCCATCAGTGAGTGGCGGGGCGGGAGGTCCGGGGAGCTGTTTTTT. Its translation is CAISEWRGGRSGELFF.

The chain couples TRBV7-9 to TRBJ1-2, with 8 bases that match TRBD1. The CDR3 spans 15 residues. J lost 3 bases, V lost 5 bases, and 8 bases had no gene match. CDR1 is SEHNR, CDR2 FQNEAQ, per germline (reference sequence). Here the CDR3 DNA reads TGTGCCAGCAGCCCACGGACAGGGAGCGACTATGGCTACACCTTC. Translation: CASSPRTGSDYGYTF.

This sequence joins TRBV27 and TRBJ1-4; 7 bases align to TRBD1. The V and J ends lost 4 bases and 0 bases, in that order; junction bases with no gene match: 8. Looked up from germline, CDR1 is MNHEY and CDR2 is SMNVEV (reference sequence). CDR3 length: 17 amino acids. CDR3 bases: TGTGCCAGCAGTTACAGGGGAGAAATAACAACTAATGAAAAACTGTTTTTT. Translating gives CASSYRGEITTNEKLFF.

This chain links TRBV5-1 with TRBJ2-2; D not certain. The germline V gene has CDR1 SGHRS and CDR2 YFSETQ. Trimming removed 0 bases at V and 6 bases at J, with 18 bases between. The CDR3 length is 17 residues. The CDR3 sequence is CASSLGALPPTAGELFF. The CDR3 region has the DNA TGCGCCAGCAGCTTGGGGGCTCTTCCCCCGACCGCCGGGGAGCTGTTTTTT.

This sequence joins TRBV19 and TRBJ1-6; 7 positions match TRBD1. Germline values: CDR1 LNHDA, CDR2 SQIVND (reference sequence). V gave up 3 bases and J gave up 9 bases; unmatched junction bases: 8. This CDR3 contains 15 residues. The CDR3, as DNA: TGTGCCAGTAGTATCGGAGGACAGGACGGTTCACCCCTCCACTTT. Amino acid sequence: CASSIGGQDGSPLHF.

This chain joins TRBV19 and TRBJ1-5, with D tentatively TRBD1 (6 bases). Germline values: CDR1 LNHDA, CDR2 SQIVND (reference sequence). V lost 5 bases to trimming and J lost 7 bases, with 12 bases between them. The CDR3 is 13 residues long. The chain's CDR3 is CASSSQGGQPQHF. DNA of the CDR3: TGTGCCAGTAGTTCACAGGGAGGGCAGCCCCAGCATTTT.

The chain joins TRBV11-1 to TRBJ2-5; 10 bases match TRBD2. Trimming took 1 base from V and 4 from J; bases not matched to a gene: 6. CDR1 SGHAT and CDR2 FQDESV come from the germline V gene (reference sequence). There are 16 residues in the CDR3. In nucleotides, the CDR3 is TGTGCCAGCAGCTTAGGAGCGGGAGGGCCGGGAGAGACCCAGTACTTC. Translated: CASSLGAGGPGETQYF.

The CDR3, as DNA: TGTGCCAGCAGCCCCTCCAATGAGCAGTTCTTC. This translates into CASSPSNEQFF. The rearrangement uses TRBV7-9 and TRBJ2-1; D is undetermined. The V end was cut by 5 bases, the J end by 6 bases, with 5 bases between. Germline CDR1 reads SEHNR; CDR2 reads FQNEAQ (reference sequence). This CDR3 comprises 11 residues.

This clone has a handful of counts. The chain recombines TRBV7-9 with TRBJ1-5; TRBD1 might be the D (5 bases). V lost 3 bases and J 4 bases, leaving 16 bases between the germline ends. The germline CDR1 and CDR2 sequences are SEHNR and FQNEAQ (reference sequence). The CDR3 totals 16 residues. The DNA for the CDR3 is TGTGCCAGCAGCTTTGTCGGGGGGATGGGAAATCAGCCCCAGCATTTT. This translates into CASSFVGGMGNQPQHF.